This T cell receptor (beta chain) was recorded in a study of shared clonotypes between healthy human individuals. Across the whole study: CD4 naive and CD4 memory each took three plates per donor, while CD8 naive took two and CD8 memory one.

Study-wide results and limits: Memory subsets generally showed lower estimated richness than naive subsets.

Each replicate PCR on the sorted subsets used 150 to 200 ng DNA (around 30,000 T cell genomes). Clones were read by immunoSEQ multiplex PCR, and TCRdb kept only the in-frame ones, dropping some. The sample consists of roughly 810,000 clones, about 97% of them appearing once. It was CD45RO-negative cells, positively selected for CCR7, that made up naive CD8 cells, with terminally differentiated effector memory CD45RA+ cells excluded. CDR1 and CDR2 (germline): MGHDK, SYGVNS. Trimming removed 2 bases at V and 0 bases at J, with 4 bases between. The CDR3 has 13 amino acids. Remarks on this clone: Its antigen remains unidentified.

This chain joins TRBV25-1 and TRBJ1-1, with no clear D. The sequence was collected from a man in his thirties or forties in good health. Sequencing used naive CD8+ T cells sorted from blood. The CDR3 loop reads CASSENMNTEAFF. CDR3 nucleotide sequence: TGTGCCAGCAGTGAAAACATGAACACTGAAGCTTTCTTT.